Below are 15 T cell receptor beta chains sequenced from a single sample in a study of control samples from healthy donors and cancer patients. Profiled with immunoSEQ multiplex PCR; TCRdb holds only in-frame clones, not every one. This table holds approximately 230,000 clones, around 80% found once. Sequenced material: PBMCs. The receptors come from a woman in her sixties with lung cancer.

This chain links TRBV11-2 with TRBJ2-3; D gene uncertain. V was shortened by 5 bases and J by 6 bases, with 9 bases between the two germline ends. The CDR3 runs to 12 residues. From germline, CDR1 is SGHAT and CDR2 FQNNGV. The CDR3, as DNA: TGTGCCAGCAGCCCCATGGGGGATACGCAGTATTTT. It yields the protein CASSPMGDTQYF.

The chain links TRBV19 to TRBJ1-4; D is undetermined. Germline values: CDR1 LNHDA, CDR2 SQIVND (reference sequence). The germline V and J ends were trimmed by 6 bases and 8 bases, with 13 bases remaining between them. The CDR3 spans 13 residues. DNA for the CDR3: TGTGCCAGTAGCTTGGGTAGCAGGGAAAAACTGTTTTTT. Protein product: CASSLGSREKLFF.

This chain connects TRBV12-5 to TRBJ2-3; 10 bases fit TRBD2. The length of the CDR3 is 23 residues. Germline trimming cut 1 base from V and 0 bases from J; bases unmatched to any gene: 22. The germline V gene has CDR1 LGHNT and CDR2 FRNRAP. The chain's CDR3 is CASGLGFGGGPPLTSGSTDTQYF. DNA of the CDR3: TGTGCTAGTGGTTTGGGTTTTGGAGGGGGCCCACCTTTGACTAGCGGGAGCACAGATACGCAGTATTTT.

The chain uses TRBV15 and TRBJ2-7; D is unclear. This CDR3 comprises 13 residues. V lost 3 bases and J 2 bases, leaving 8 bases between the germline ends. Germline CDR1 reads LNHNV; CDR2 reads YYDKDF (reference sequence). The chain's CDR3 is CATSRDRTYEQYF. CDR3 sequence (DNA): TGTGCCACCAGCAGGGACCGGACCTACGAGCAGTACTTC.

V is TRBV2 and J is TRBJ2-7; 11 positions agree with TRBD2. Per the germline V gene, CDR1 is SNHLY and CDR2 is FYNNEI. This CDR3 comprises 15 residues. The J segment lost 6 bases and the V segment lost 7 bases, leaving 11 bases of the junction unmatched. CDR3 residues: CASKGELAGDPEQYF. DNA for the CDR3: TGTGCCAGCAAAGGGGAACTAGCGGGGGATCCCGAGCAGTACTTC. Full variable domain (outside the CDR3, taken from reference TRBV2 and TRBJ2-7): EPEVTQTPSHQVTQMGQEVILRCVPISNHLYFYWYRQILGQKVEFLVSFYNNEISEKSEIFDDQFSVERPDGSNFTLKIRSTKLEDSAMYFCASKGELAGDPEQYFGPGTRLTVT.

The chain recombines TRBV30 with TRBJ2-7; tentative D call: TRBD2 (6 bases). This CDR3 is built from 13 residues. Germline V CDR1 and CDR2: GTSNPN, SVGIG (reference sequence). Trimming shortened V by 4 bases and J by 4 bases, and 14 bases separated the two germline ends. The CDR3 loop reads CAWTHLEGYEQYF. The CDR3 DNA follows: TGTGCCTGGACTCATCTGGAGGGTTACGAGCAGTACTTC.

The chain's CDR3 is CASSPHPGQGHYEQYF. The CDR3 DNA sequence: TGTGCCAGCAGCCCTCATCCGGGACAGGGGCACTACGAGCAGTACTTC. The chain joins TRBV3-1 (or the pseudogene TRBV3-2) to TRBJ2-7; 10 positions agree with TRBD1. CDR1 and CDR2 from the germline V gene are LGHDT and YNNKEL (reference sequence). V was pared by 4 bases and J by 3 bases, with 9 bases of the junction left unmatched. The CDR3 extends over 16 amino acids.

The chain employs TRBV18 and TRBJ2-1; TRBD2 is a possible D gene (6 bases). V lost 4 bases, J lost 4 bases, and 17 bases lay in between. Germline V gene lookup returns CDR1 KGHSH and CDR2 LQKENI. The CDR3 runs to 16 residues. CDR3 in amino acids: CASSQSITAGYNEQFF. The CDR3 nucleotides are TGTGCCAGCTCACAAAGTATAACGGCGGGGTACAATGAGCAGTTCTTC.

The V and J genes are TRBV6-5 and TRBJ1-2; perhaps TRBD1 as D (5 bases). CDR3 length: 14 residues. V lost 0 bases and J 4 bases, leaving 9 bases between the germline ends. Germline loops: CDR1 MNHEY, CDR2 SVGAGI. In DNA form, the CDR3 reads TGTGCCAGCAGTTACTCGACCGGGGGCTATGGCTACACCTTC. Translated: CASSYSTGGYGYTF.

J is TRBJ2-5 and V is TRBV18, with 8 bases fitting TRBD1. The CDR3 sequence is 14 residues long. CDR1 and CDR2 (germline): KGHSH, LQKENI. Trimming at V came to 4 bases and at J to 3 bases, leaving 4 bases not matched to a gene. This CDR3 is CASSLTGGKETQYF. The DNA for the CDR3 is TGTGCCAGCTCACTAACAGGGGGTAAAGAGACCCAGTACTTC. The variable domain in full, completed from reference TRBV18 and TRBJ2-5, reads NAGVMQNPRHLVRRRGQEARLRCSPMKGHSHVYWYRQLPEEGLKFMVYLQKENIIDESGMPKERFSAEFPKEGPSILRIQQVVRGDSAAYFCASSLTGGKETQYFGPGTRLLVL.

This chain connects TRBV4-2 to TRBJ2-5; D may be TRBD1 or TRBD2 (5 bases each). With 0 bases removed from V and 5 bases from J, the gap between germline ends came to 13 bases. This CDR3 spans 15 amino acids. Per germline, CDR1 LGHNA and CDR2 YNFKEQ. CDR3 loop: CASSQDSQGGETQYF. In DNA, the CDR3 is TGTGCCAGCAGCCAAGATTCCCAGGGCGGGGAGACCCAGTACTTC.

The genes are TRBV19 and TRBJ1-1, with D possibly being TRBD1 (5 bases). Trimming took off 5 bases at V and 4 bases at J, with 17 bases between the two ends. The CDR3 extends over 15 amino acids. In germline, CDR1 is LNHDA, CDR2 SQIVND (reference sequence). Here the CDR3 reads CASSSGAAGSTEAFF. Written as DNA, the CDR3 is TGTGCCAGTAGTTCCGGCGCGGCAGGGAGCACTGAAGCTTTCTTT.

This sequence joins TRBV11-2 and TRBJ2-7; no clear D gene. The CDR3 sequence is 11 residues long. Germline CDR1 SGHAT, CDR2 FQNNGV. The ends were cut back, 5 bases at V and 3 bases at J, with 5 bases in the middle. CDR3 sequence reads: CASSLFYEQYF. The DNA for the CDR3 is TGTGCCAGCAGCCTTTTCTACGAGCAGTACTTC.

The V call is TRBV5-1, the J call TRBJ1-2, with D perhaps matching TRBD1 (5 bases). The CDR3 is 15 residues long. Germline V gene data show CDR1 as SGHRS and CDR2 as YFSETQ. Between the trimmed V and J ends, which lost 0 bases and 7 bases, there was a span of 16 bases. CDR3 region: CASSLAARETVGYTF. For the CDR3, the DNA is TGCGCCAGCAGCTTGGCCGCCAGGGAGACGGTTGGCTACACCTTC.

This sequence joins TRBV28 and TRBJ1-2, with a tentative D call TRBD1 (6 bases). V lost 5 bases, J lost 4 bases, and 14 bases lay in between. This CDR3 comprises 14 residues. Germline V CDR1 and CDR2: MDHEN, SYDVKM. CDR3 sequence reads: CASSPSGGAYGYTF. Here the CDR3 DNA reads TGTGCCAGCAGTCCCTCCGGGGGGGCCTATGGCTACACCTTC.